The rows below give T cell receptor beta chains drawn from one sample of a study of control samples from healthy donors and cancer patients. The repertoire was sequenced with immunoSEQ multiplex PCR; TCRdb's copy has only in-frame clones and lacks some. The sample includes roughly 83,000 clones, roughly 78% of them seen just once. The source material was blood. The source of these receptors is a woman between 55 and 75 years old in good health. Each CDR3 is given with its conserved first and last residue. D genes are given only for firm matches. Size is omitted from some rows. Given values are once, few, many or a class for expanded clones.

CDR3 DNA: TGCGCCAGCAGCTTTGACCCGGCCAGCTCCTACAATGAGCAGTTCTTC; CDR3 protein: CASSFDPASSYNEQFF; V gene: TRBV5-1; clone size: -; D gene: -; J gene: TRBJ2-1
CDR3 DNA: TGTGCCAGCAGCCCCACTTATCTCTACGAGCAGTACTTC; CDR3 protein: CASSPTYLYEQYF; V gene: TRBV2; clone size: -; D gene: -; J gene: TRBJ2-7
CDR3 DNA: TGCGCCAGTGGGGCAGGAAACACCATATATTTT; CDR3 protein: CASGAGNTIYF; V gene: TRBV10-2; clone size: -; D gene: -; J gene: TRBJ1-3
CDR3 DNA: TGCGCCAGCAGCTTGGGGGTCGAGGGTGAAAAACTGTTTTTT; CDR3 protein: CASSLGVEGEKLFF; V gene: TRBV5-1; clone size: -; D gene: -; J gene: TRBJ1-4
CDR3 DNA: TGTGCCAGCAGCTTAGCTAGGACTAGCGGGAGGGAGACCCAGTACTTC; CDR3 protein: CASSLARTSGRETQYF; V gene: TRBV7-2; clone size: -; D gene: TRBD2; J gene: TRBJ2-5
CDR3 DNA: TGTGCCAGCAGCTCCCCCCGGCGGGACCTATTGATAAGTGAGCAGTTCTTC; CDR3 protein: CASSSPRRDLLISEQFF; V gene: TRBV7-2; clone size: -; D gene: -; J gene: TRBJ2-1
CDR3 DNA: TGTGCCAGCAGCTTAGCGCGAGGGGGCTATGGCTACACCTTC; CDR3 protein: CASSLARGGYGYTF; V gene: TRBV7-9; clone size: once; D gene: -; J gene: TRBJ1-2
CDR3 DNA: TGTGCCAGCAGCTGGGGTGGGGGACAGGGCTACTATGGCTACACCTTC; CDR3 protein: CASSWGGGQGYYGYTF; V gene: TRBV5-4; clone size: few; D gene: TRBD1; J gene: TRBJ1-2
CDR3 DNA: TGTGCCATCAGAAGGACAGGGAACACTGAAGCTTTCTTT; CDR3 protein: CAIRRTGNTEAFF; V gene: TRBV6-5; clone size: -; D gene: TRBD1; J gene: TRBJ1-1
CDR3 DNA: TGTGCCAGCAGCTCGTTTCAGGGACAGGACTTGGGAAAACTGTTTTTT; CDR3 protein: CASSSFQGQDLGKLFF; V gene: TRBV11-2; clone size: -; D gene: TRBD1; J gene: TRBJ1-4
CDR3 DNA: TGTGCCAGCAGTCTGAGGGACGGATTAGCCAATGAGCAGTTCTTC; CDR3 protein: CASSLRDGLANEQFF; V gene: TRBV28; clone size: -; D gene: -; J gene: TRBJ2-1
CDR3 DNA: TGTGCCAGCAGCTTAGCCAACAGGGACGAGCAGTACTTC; CDR3 protein: CASSLANRDEQYF; V gene: TRBV7-2; clone size: -; D gene: -; J gene: TRBJ2-7
CDR3 DNA: TGTGCCAGCAAGCCGGGACAGAAAAATCAGCCCCAGCATTTT; CDR3 protein: CASKPGQKNQPQHF; V gene: TRBV6-5; clone size: -; D gene: TRBD1; J gene: TRBJ1-5
CDR3 DNA: TGTGCAAGTCGCTTAGCGTGTAGTCGGGGGGTGGGTTCGACCAAAAACATTCAGTACTTC; CDR3 protein: CASRLACSRGVGSTKNIQYF; V gene: TRBV12-2; clone size: -; D gene: -; J gene: TRBJ2-4
CDR3 DNA: TGTGCCAGCAGCTTGAGGAGCGGGTTCTCTGGGGCCAACGTCCTGACTTTC; CDR3 protein: CASSLRSGFSGANVLTF; V gene: TRBV5-8; clone size: -; D gene: -; J gene: TRBJ2-6
CDR3 DNA: TGCGCCAGCAGCCCGATGGTGGGCAATGAGCAGTTCTTC; CDR3 protein: CASSPMVGNEQFF; V gene: TRBV5-1; clone size: once; D gene: -; J gene: TRBJ2-1
CDR3 DNA: TGCAGTGCTGGTGGCTCCTACGAGCAGTACTTC; CDR3 protein: CSAGGSYEQYF; V gene: TRBV20-1; clone size: once; D gene: -; J gene: TRBJ2-7
CDR3 DNA: TGTGCCAGCAGCTCTAGGGGACAGGGGTGCTATGGCTACACCTTC; CDR3 protein: CASSSRGQGCYGYTF; V gene: TRBV7-7; clone size: -; D gene: TRBD1; J gene: TRBJ1-2
CDR3 DNA: TGCGCCAGCAGCCTGCATGGAAATGAAAAACTGTTTTTT; CDR3 protein: CASSLHGNEKLFF; V gene: TRBV5-1; clone size: -; D gene: -; J gene: TRBJ1-4
CDR3 DNA: TGCGCCAGCAGCTACTCACAGGGAAGGAGCTCCTACGAGCAGTACTTC; CDR3 protein: CASSYSQGRSSYEQYF; V gene: TRBV5-1; clone size: -; D gene: -; J gene: TRBJ2-7
CDR3 DNA: TGTGCCAGCAGCTTACAGGGTACAAACACCGGGGAGCTGTTTTTT; CDR3 protein: CASSLQGTNTGELFF; V gene: TRBV7-2; clone size: -; D gene: -; J gene: TRBJ2-2
CDR3 DNA: TGTGCCCCCCGGCTGGACAGGGGGCGCTACGAGCAGTACTTC; CDR3 protein: CAPRLDRGRYEQYF; V gene: TRBV7-4; clone size: -; D gene: TRBD1; J gene: TRBJ2-7
CDR3 DNA: TGTGCCAGCTCACCAGCGTTGGGCAGGACAGGGGGCCGAGACTATGGCTACACCTTC; CDR3 protein: CASSPALGRTGGRDYGYTF; V gene: TRBV18; clone size: -; D gene: TRBD1; J gene: TRBJ1-2
CDR3 DNA: TGTGCCAGCAGCCCCCGCCCAACCCTAAGCACAGATACGCAGTATTTT; CDR3 protein: CASSPRPTLSTDTQYF; V gene: TRBV7-9; clone size: -; D gene: -; J gene: TRBJ2-3
CDR3 DNA: TGTGCCAGCAGCTTGGGTGGGGGCGCTAGGTTTGGCTACACCTTC; CDR3 protein: CASSLGGGARFGYTF; V gene: TRBV5-4; clone size: -; D gene: -; J gene: TRBJ1-2
CDR3 DNA: TGTGCCAGCAGCTTAGCCCCTATGGGGGGACGGGAGACCCAGTACTTC; CDR3 protein: CASSLAPMGGRETQYF; V gene: TRBV11-2; clone size: -; D gene: -; J gene: TRBJ2-5
CDR3 DNA: TGTGCCAGCAGTTCATCGGACACGTATAATTCACCCCTCCACTTT; CDR3 protein: CASSSSDTYNSPLHF; V gene: TRBV28; clone size: -; D gene: -; J gene: TRBJ1-6
CDR3 DNA: TGTGCCAGCAGGTTGTACAGGGAGTCTAATTCACCCCTCCACTTT; CDR3 protein: CASRLYRESNSPLHF; V gene: TRBV28; clone size: -; D gene: -; J gene: TRBJ1-6
CDR3 DNA: TGCAGTGCTACCGGCGAAAGGGGCTACACCTTC; CDR3 protein: CSATGERGYTF; V gene: TRBV20-1; clone size: once; D gene: -; J gene: TRBJ1-2
CDR3 DNA: TGTGCCAGCAGTTTCCCTCGATCACCCCTCCACTTT; CDR3 protein: CASSFPRSPLHF; V gene: TRBV28; clone size: -; D gene: -; J gene: TRBJ1-6
CDR3 DNA: TGCGCCAGCAGCCAAGTGACAGGGGTGAATGAGCAGTTCTTC; CDR3 protein: CASSQVTGVNEQFF; V gene: TRBV4-1; clone size: -; D gene: TRBD1; J gene: TRBJ2-1
CDR3 DNA: TGTGCCAGCAGCCCCCCTGATTCAGATAATCAGCCCCAGCATTTT; CDR3 protein: CASSPPDSDNQPQHF; V gene: TRBV28; clone size: -; D gene: -; J gene: TRBJ1-5
CDR3 DNA: TGTGCCAGCGGGCACCTGGACAGCACCGGGGAGCTGTTTTTT; CDR3 protein: CASGHLDSTGELFF; V gene: TRBV7-9; clone size: -; D gene: -; J gene: TRBJ2-2
CDR3 DNA: TGTGCCAGCAACGAGGGTGGCTATGGCTACACCTTC; CDR3 protein: CASNEGGYGYTF; V gene: TRBV3-1/TRBV3-2; clone size: once; D gene: -; J gene: TRBJ1-2
CDR3 DNA: TGTGCCAGCTCACCATGGACTAGCGGGGGGGTGACTACACGTTCGGAAGAGACCCAGTACTTC; CDR3 protein: CASSPWTSGGVTTRSEETQYF; V gene: TRBV18; clone size: -; D gene: TRBD2; J gene: TRBJ2-5
CDR3 DNA: TGTGCCAGCAGTTGGACCGCTACAACTAATGAAAAACTGTTTTTT; CDR3 protein: CASSWTATTNEKLFF; V gene: TRBV27; clone size: -; D gene: -; J gene: TRBJ1-4
CDR3 DNA: TGTGCCAGCAGACACCCTGATTTCTCTGGAAACACCATATATTTT; CDR3 protein: CASRHPDFSGNTIYF; V gene: TRBV6-7; clone size: -; D gene: -; J gene: TRBJ1-3
CDR3 DNA: TGTGCCAGAAGCCGCTACGGGGGACCTAGCAATCAGCCCCAGCATTTT; CDR3 protein: CARSRYGGPSNQPQHF; V gene: TRBV5-3; clone size: -; D gene: -; J gene: TRBJ1-5
CDR3 DNA: TGTGCCAGTAGTGACCTAATGATGGGCTCTGGAAACACCATATATTTT; CDR3 protein: CASSDLMMGSGNTIYF; V gene: TRBV19; clone size: -; D gene: -; J gene: TRBJ1-3
CDR3 DNA: TGTGCCAGCAGCAAAGAGGGGCAGGGGGAAGAAGCTTTCTTT; CDR3 protein: CASSKEGQGEEAFF; V gene: TRBV21-1; clone size: -; D gene: -; J gene: TRBJ1-1
CDR3 DNA: TGTGCCAGCAGCCTAAAGACTAGCGGGGGCGAGACCCAGTACTTC; CDR3 protein: CASSLKTSGGETQYF; V gene: TRBV5-4; clone size: -; D gene: TRBD2; J gene: TRBJ2-5
CDR3 DNA: TGTGCCAGCAGCTTATGGGGACAGAAATTATACCAAGAGACCCAGTACTTC; CDR3 protein: CASSLWGQKLYQETQYF; V gene: TRBV13; clone size: once; D gene: TRBD1; J gene: TRBJ2-5
CDR3 DNA: TGCAGCGTTGAAGAGCAACAGGGGATTGGAGAGACCCAGTACTTC; CDR3 protein: CSVEEQQGIGETQYF; V gene: TRBV29-1; clone size: -; D gene: TRBD1; J gene: TRBJ2-5
CDR3 DNA: TGTGCCAGCAGCCCCCCTAGCGGGAGGGCCAATGAGCAGTTCTTC; CDR3 protein: CASSPPSGRANEQFF; V gene: TRBV6-5; clone size: few; D gene: TRBD2; J gene: TRBJ2-1
CDR3 DNA: TGTGCCAGCAGTTACTTCGGACAAGGCACTGAAGCTTTCTTT; CDR3 protein: CASSYFGQGTEAFF; V gene: TRBV6-5; clone size: -; D gene: -; J gene: TRBJ1-1
CDR3 DNA: TGTGCCAGCAGTTTATCGAGGGCGGAACCCCAGCATTTT; CDR3 protein: CASSLSRAEPQHF; V gene: TRBV27; clone size: -; D gene: -; J gene: TRBJ1-5
CDR3 DNA: TGTGCCAGCAGTGAAGCGGGGGAGGGGGCCGGACACGAGCAGTACTTC; CDR3 protein: CASSEAGEGAGHEQYF; V gene: TRBV2; clone size: -; D gene: -; J gene: TRBJ2-7
CDR3 DNA: TGTGCCAGCAGCCAGGGAAGGGGGCGACAGAATTCACCCCTCCACTTT; CDR3 protein: CASSQGRGRQNSPLHF; V gene: TRBV3-1/TRBV3-2; clone size: -; D gene: TRBD1; J gene: TRBJ1-6
CDR3 DNA: TGTGCCAGCAGCGTAGGCGGGGGGGCGTATAATGAGCAGTTCTTC; CDR3 protein: CASSVGGGAYNEQFF; V gene: TRBV9; clone size: -; D gene: TRBD2; J gene: TRBJ2-1
CDR3 DNA: TGTGCCAGCAGCAAACTACAGGAAAAGCCTAATCAGCCCCAGCATTTT; CDR3 protein: CASSKLQEKPNQPQHF; V gene: TRBV28; clone size: -; D gene: -; J gene: TRBJ1-5
CDR3 DNA: TGTGCCAGCAGTTCCCCGGGACAGGGAGTCTATGGCTACACCTTC; CDR3 protein: CASSSPGQGVYGYTF; V gene: TRBV28; clone size: few; D gene: TRBD1; J gene: TRBJ1-2
CDR3 DNA: TGTGCCAGCAGAGCCGGGGGCCCGAGCTCCTACGAGCAGTACTTC; CDR3 protein: CASRAGGPSSYEQYF; V gene: TRBV27; clone size: once; D gene: -; J gene: TRBJ2-7
CDR3 DNA: TGCGCCAGCAGCGGGAATACAGGGCTCAACACCGGGGAGCTGTTTTTT; CDR3 protein: CASSGNTGLNTGELFF; V gene: TRBV5-1; clone size: -; D gene: -; J gene: TRBJ2-2
CDR3 DNA: TGCAGTGCTAGTGGGGCTGGGGGGCCAGAGACCCAGTACTTC; CDR3 protein: CSASGAGGPETQYF; V gene: TRBV20-1; clone size: -; D gene: -; J gene: TRBJ2-5
CDR3 DNA: TGCGCCAGCAGCTTGTACGGCCTAGCGGTCACAGATACGCAGTATTTT; CDR3 protein: CASSLYGLAVTDTQYF; V gene: TRBV5-1; clone size: -; D gene: TRBD2; J gene: TRBJ2-3
CDR3 DNA: TGTGCCAGCAGCCCCCGCGTCGACGAAAAACTGTTTTTT; CDR3 protein: CASSPRVDEKLFF; V gene: TRBV11-2; clone size: -; D gene: -; J gene: TRBJ1-4
CDR3 DNA: TGTGCCAGCAAGCCGGGATCAACTAATGAAAAACTGTTTTTT; CDR3 protein: CASKPGSTNEKLFF; V gene: TRBV6-5; clone size: -; D gene: -; J gene: TRBJ1-4
CDR3 DNA: TGTGCCAGCTCACCATGGGCGGGAGTCGGTGAGCAGTTCTTC; CDR3 protein: CASSPWAGVGEQFF; V gene: TRBV18; clone size: -; D gene: TRBD2; J gene: TRBJ2-1
CDR3 DNA: TGTGCCAGCAGTTACGGGCCGGGGAGCTCTGGAAACACCATATATTTT; CDR3 protein: CASSYGPGSSGNTIYF; V gene: TRBV6-5; clone size: -; D gene: -; J gene: TRBJ1-3
CDR3 DNA: TGTGCCAGCTCACCAGGGATGGAAGATTACGAGCAGTACTTC; CDR3 protein: CASSPGMEDYEQYF; V gene: TRBV18; clone size: -; D gene: -; J gene: TRBJ2-7